Listed below are T cell receptor beta chains from one sample, sequenced in a study of T-cell memory formation after mild COVID-19. TCRdb re-derived calls from the 5' RACE reads in MiXCR, one entry per CDR3 protein. The sample holds roughly 150,000 distinct CDR3 sequences; less than 25% are singletons and the top ten take roughly 25%. The sequencing input was PBMCs or a T cell subset sorted from them (not recorded which). The source is an adult woman who had mild COVID-19 (a few samples of this study predate the infection). Cell type and time point are not known. The CDR3 runs from the conserved cysteine through the conserved F or W. The D gene is left open where the match is weak. The size entry is marked missing in some rows and otherwise reads once, few, many or a size class.

D	V	size	J	CDR3	DNA
.	TRBV24-1	.	TRBJ2-7	CATSGAGILGQYF	TGTGCCACCAGTGGCGCAGGTATCCTTGGGCAGTACTTC
TRBD1	TRBV3-1	.	TRBJ1-5	CASSPGDSPNQPQHF	TGTGCCAGCAGCCCCGGGGACAGCCCCAATCAGCCCCAGCATTTT
.	TRBV7-9	.	TRBJ1-5	CASSMTGRTNQPQHF	TGTGCCAGCAGCATGACAGGCAGGACCAATCAGCCCCAGCATTTT
.	TRBV7-9	medium-sized	TRBJ2-1	CASSAPIGYNEQFF	TGTGCCAGCAGCGCCCCAATCGGCTACAATGAGCAGTTCTTC
.	TRBV2	.	TRBJ1-5	CASSDGADSNQPQHF	TGTGCCAGCAGTGATGGTGCGGATAGCAATCAGCCCCAGCATTTT
TRBD1	TRBV29-1	few	TRBJ1-5	CSVGGTGGYNQPQHF	TGCAGCGTTGGAGGGACAGGGGGGTATAATCAGCCCCAGCATTTT
TRBD2	TRBV5-4	once	TRBJ2-3	CASSFRGFLAGAGGTDTQYF	TGTGCCAGCAGCTTTCGAGGGTTCCTAGCGGGAGCGGGGGGCACAGATACGCAGTATTTT
.	TRBV19	few	TRBJ1-2	CASSIYGASNYGYTF	TGTGCCAGTAGTATCTACGGGGCGTCCAACTATGGCTACACCTTC
.	TRBV12-3/TRBV12-4	once	TRBJ2-3	CASTYGSPDTQYF	TGTGCCAGCACCTACGGGAGCCCAGATACGCAGTATTTT
.	TRBV7-9	few	TRBJ1-1	CASSLGLTPLNTEAFF	TGTGCCAGCAGCTTAGGTCTAACACCCCTGAACACTGAAGCTTTCTTT
TRBD1	TRBV13	.	TRBJ2-7	CASSSAHRGETYEQYF	TGTGCCAGCAGCTCTGCCCACAGGGGCGAGACCTACGAGCAGTACTTC
.	TRBV6-2/TRBV6-3	few	TRBJ2-1	CASSPPGEGGNEQFF	TGTGCCAGCAGTCCCCCAGGGGAGGGAGGCAATGAGCAGTTCTTC
.	TRBV6-5	.	TRBJ2-7	CASSYSGEADYEQYF	TGTGCCAGCAGTTACTCGGGAGAAGCCGATTACGAGCAGTACTTC
TRBD2	TRBV4-3	few	TRBJ2-1	CASSHTSGRIYEQFF	TGCGCCAGCAGCCACACTAGCGGGAGGATATATGAGCAGTTCTTC
TRBD1	TRBV12-3/TRBV12-4	.	TRBJ2-7	CASSRTGLSYEQYF	TGTGCCAGCAGTCGGACAGGACTCTCCTACGAGCAGTACTTC
.	TRBV24-1	.	TRBJ1-2	CATSDFSNGYTF	TGTGCCACCAGTGATTTTAGCAATGGCTACACCTTC
.	TRBV3-1	.	TRBJ2-1	CASQPGADAYNEQFF	TGTGCCAGCCAGCCAGGGGCCGACGCCTACAATGAGCAGTTCTTC
.	TRBV6-2/TRBV6-3	.	TRBJ2-1	CASSQGSGYIDNEQFF	TGTGCCAGCAGTCAAGGATCGGGGTATATCGACAATGAGCAGTTCTTC
TRBD1	TRBV6-5	.	TRBJ2-2	CASSYSTGATGELFF	TGTGCCAGCAGTTACTCGACAGGGGCCACCGGGGAGCTGTTTTTT
.	TRBV5-6	.	TRBJ2-1	CASSLDGAEQFF	TGTGCCAGCAGCCTGGATGGGGCCGAGCAGTTCTTC
.	TRBV5-6	.	TRBJ1-1	CASSLGQVDEAFF	TGTGCCAGCAGCTTGGGACAGGTTGATGAAGCTTTCTTT
.	TRBV5-1	once	TRBJ2-1	CASSRGADYNEQFF	TGCGCCAGCAGCCGTGGGGCAGACTACAATGAGCAGTTCTTC
.	TRBV12-3/TRBV12-4	few	TRBJ1-1	CASRDQGGGWDTEAFF	TGTGCCAGCAGGGACCAAGGTGGGGGCTGGGACACTGAAGCTTTCTTT
.	TRBV12-3/TRBV12-4	.	TRBJ1-2	CASSFLGEGYGYTF	TGTGCCAGCAGTTTCCTCGGTGAGGGCTATGGCTACACCTTC
TRBD2	TRBV12-3/TRBV12-4	few	TRBJ2-3	CASSRTSSTDTQYF	TGTGCCAGCAGTCGGACTAGCAGCACAGATACGCAGTATTTT
.	TRBV5-6	.	TRBJ2-7	CASSPEGRTYEQYF	TGTGCCAGCAGCCCCGAGGGGAGGACCTACGAGCAGTACTTC
.	TRBV7-6	many	TRBJ2-1	CASSLVAGVSSNEQFF	TGTGCCAGCAGCTTAGTGGCCGGAGTGTCGTCCAATGAGCAGTTCTTC
.	TRBV29-1	once	TRBJ2-7	CSPARRGRSSYEQYF	TGCAGCCCAGCCCGACGCGGACGGAGCTCCTACGAGCAGTACTTC
.	TRBV29-1	few	TRBJ2-1	CSGGQPTYNEQFF	TGCAGCGGAGGACAGCCGACCTACAATGAGCAGTTCTTC
.	TRBV5-1	.	TRBJ1-5	CASNNQPQHF	TGCGCCAGCAACAATCAGCCCCAGCATTTT
.	TRBV6-1	.	TRBJ1-2	CASSHPPGGQSYGYTF	TGTGCCAGCAGTCACCCACCTGGGGGACAAAGCTATGGCTACACCTTC
.	TRBV6-5	.	TRBJ2-5	CASSADTPRETQYF	TGTGCCAGCAGTGCTGACACCCCCAGGGAGACCCAGTACTTC
TRBD2	TRBV5-5	few	TRBJ2-1	CASSRTSGTEQFF	TGTGCCAGCAGTCGGACTAGCGGGACTGAGCAGTTCTTC
TRBD1	TRBV4-1	.	TRBJ1-1	CASSQGWTGSAEAFF	TGCGCCAGCAGCCAAGGATGGACAGGGTCTGCTGAAGCTTTCTTT
TRBD2	TRBV19	.	TRBJ2-1	CASSSGGAFNEQFF	TGTGCCAGTAGCTCCGGGGGGGCTTTCAATGAGCAGTTCTTC
.	TRBV13	.	TRBJ1-1	CASTPLGHRLDEAFF	TGTGCCAGCACCCCTTTGGGCCACCGCCTAGATGAAGCTTTCTTT
TRBD2	TRBV4-1	.	TRBJ2-5	CASSQVWRGAQETQYF	TGCGCCAGCAGCCAAGTCTGGCGGGGGGCTCAAGAGACCCAGTACTTC
.	TRBV7-9	.	TRBJ1-5	CASSSTHSQPQHF	TGTGCCAGCAGCTCGACCCACAGTCAGCCCCAGCATTTT
.	TRBV11-2	.	TRBJ2-7	CASSNHRLYEQYF	TGTGCCAGCAGCAATCACAGGTTATACGAGCAGTACTTC
TRBD1	TRBV9	.	TRBJ1-2	CASSRTRQGGNYGYTF	TGTGCCAGCAGCCGTACCCGACAGGGAGGGAACTATGGCTACACCTTC
TRBD1	TRBV24-1	.	TRBJ1-1	CATSHEGTGSNTEAFF	TGTGCCACCAGTCATGAGGGGACAGGTTCGAACACTGAAGCTTTCTTT
.	TRBV9	few	TRBJ2-5	CASSAGGTATQETQYF	TGTGCCAGCAGCGCAGGGGGGACAGCGACCCAAGAGACCCAGTACTTC
.	TRBV9	.	TRBJ1-6	CASSSDGNPPLHF	TGTGCCAGCAGCTCCGACGGTAACCCACCCCTCCACTTT
.	TRBV15	few	TRBJ1-1	CATSRRDRGGSPNTEAFF	TGTGCCACCAGCAGAAGAGATCGGGGGGGCTCCCCTAACACTGAAGCTTTCTTT
TRBD1	TRBV27	.	TRBJ1-1	CASSFLDRGDTEAFF	TGTGCCAGCAGTTTTTTGGACAGGGGGGACACTGAAGCTTTCTTT
TRBD1	TRBV30	.	TRBJ2-7	CAWSGQVYEQYF	TGTGCCTGGAGCGGACAGGTTTACGAGCAGTACTTC
TRBD1	TRBV13	.	TRBJ2-3	CASSSGQDKDTQYF	TGTGCCAGCAGCTCAGGACAGGATAAAGATACGCAGTATTTT